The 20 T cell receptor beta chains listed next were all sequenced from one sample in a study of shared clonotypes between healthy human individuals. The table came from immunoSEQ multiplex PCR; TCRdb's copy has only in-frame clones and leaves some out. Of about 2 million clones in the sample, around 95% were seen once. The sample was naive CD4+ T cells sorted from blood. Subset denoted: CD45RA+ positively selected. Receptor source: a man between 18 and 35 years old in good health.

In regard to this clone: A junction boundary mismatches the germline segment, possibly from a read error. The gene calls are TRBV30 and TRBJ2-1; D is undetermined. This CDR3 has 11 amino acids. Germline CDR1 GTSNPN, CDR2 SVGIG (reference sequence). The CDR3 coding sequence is TGTGCCTGGAGTGGAGGAAATGGGCAGTTCTTC. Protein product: CAWSGGNGQFF.

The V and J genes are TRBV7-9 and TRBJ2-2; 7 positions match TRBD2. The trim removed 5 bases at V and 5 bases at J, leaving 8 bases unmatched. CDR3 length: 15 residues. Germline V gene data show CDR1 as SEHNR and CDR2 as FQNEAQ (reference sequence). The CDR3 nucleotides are TGTGCCAGCAGCCCCCGACGGGAGGCTACCGGGGAGCTGTTTTTT. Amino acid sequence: CASSPRREATGELFF.

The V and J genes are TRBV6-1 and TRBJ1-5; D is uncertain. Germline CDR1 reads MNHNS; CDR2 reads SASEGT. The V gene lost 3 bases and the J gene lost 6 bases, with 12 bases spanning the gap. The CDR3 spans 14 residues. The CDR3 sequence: CASSESPVGQPQHF. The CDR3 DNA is TGTGCCAGCAGTGAGTCGCCCGTCGGTCAGCCCCAGCATTTT.

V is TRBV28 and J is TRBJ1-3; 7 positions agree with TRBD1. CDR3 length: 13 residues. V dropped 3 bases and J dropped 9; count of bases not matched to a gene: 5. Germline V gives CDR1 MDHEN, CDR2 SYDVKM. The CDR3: CASSLTGSGTIYF. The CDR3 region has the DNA TGTGCCAGCAGTTTGACAGGGTCGGGCACCATATATTTT.

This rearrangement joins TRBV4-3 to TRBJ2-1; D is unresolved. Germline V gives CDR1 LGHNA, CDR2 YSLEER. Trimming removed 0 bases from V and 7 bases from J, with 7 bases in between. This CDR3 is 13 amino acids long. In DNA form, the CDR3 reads TGCGCCAGCAGCCAAGAGCACGGGAATGAGCAGTTCTTC. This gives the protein CASSQEHGNEQFF.

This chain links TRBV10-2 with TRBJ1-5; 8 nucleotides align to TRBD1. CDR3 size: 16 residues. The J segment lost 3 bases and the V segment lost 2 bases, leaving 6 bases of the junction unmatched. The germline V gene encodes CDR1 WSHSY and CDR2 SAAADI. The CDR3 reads CASSEPGQVNNQPQHF. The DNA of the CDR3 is TGCGCCAGCAGTGAGCCGGGACAGGTTAACAATCAGCCCCAGCATTTT.

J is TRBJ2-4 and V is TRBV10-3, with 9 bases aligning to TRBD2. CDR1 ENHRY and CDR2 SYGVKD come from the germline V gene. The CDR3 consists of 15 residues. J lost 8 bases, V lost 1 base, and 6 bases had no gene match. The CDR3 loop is CAISEFLAGNDIQYF. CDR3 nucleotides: TGTGCCATCAGTGAGTTCCTAGCGGGAAACGACATTCAGTACTTC.

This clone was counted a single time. The CDR3 protein is CASSSDRVGGSEKLFF. The CDR3 nucleotides are TGTGCCAGCAGCAGTGACAGGGTAGGGGGGAGTGAAAAACTGTTTTTT. The chain recombines TRBV5-6 with TRBJ1-4; TRBD1 matches at 7 bases. CDR1 SGHDT and CDR2 YYEEEE come from the germline V gene. V gave up 4 bases and J gave up 7 bases; unmatched junction bases: 13. The CDR3 runs 16 residues.

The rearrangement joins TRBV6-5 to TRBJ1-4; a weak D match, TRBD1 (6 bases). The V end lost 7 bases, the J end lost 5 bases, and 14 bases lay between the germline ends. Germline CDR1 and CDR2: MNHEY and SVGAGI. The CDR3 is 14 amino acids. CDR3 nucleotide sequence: TGTGCCAGCATCCCCGGACAGACCAATGAAAAACTGTTTTTT. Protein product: CASIPGQTNEKLFF.

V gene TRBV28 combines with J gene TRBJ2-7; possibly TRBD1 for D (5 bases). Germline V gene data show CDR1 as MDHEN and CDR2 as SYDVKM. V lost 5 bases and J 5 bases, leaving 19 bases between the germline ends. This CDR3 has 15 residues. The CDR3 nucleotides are TGTGCCAGCAGTCCCTCAGGGTCTTACCCGGACGAGCAGTACTTC. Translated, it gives CASSPSGSYPDEQYF.

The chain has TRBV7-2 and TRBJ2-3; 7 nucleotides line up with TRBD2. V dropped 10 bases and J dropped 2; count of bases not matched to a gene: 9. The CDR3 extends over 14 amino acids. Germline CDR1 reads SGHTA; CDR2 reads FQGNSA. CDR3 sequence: CAIRGGRDTDTQYF. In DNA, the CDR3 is TGTGCCATACGAGGCGGGAGAGACACAGATACGCAGTATTTT.

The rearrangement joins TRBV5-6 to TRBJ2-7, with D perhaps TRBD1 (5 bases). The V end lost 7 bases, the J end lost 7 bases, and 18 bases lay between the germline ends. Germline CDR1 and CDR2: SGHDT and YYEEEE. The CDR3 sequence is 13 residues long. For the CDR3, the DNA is TGTGCCAGCCTGGGGCCCTCGACCGAGGAGCAGTACTTC. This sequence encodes CASLGPSTEEQYF. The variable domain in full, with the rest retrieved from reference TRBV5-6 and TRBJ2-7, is DAGVTQSPTHLIKTRGQQVTLRCSPKSGHDTVSWYQQALGQGPQFIFQYYEEEERQRGNFPDRFSGHQFPNYSSELNVNALLLGDSALYLCASLGPSTEEQYFGPGTRLTVT.

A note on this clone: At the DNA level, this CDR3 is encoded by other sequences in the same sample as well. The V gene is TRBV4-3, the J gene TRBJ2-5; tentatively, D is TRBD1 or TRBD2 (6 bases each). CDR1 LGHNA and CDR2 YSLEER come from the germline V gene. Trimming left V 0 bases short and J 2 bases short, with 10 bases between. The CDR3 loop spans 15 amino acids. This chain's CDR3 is CASSQDWRGQETQYF. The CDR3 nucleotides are TGCGCCAGCAGCCAAGATTGGAGGGGGCAAGAGACCCAGTACTTC.

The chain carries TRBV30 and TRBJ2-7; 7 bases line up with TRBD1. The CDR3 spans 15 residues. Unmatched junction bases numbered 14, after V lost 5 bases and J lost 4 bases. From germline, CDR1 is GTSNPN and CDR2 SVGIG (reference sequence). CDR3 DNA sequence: TGTGCCTGGGGTGGAAACTCGGGACAGAATTACGAGCAGTACTTC. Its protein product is CAWGGNSGQNYEQYF. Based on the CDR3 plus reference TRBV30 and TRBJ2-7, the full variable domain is SQTIHQWPATLVQPVGSPLSLECTVEGTSNPNLYWYRQAAGRGLQLLFYSVGIGQISSEVPQNLSASRPQDRQFILSSKKLLLSDSGFYLCAWGGNSGQNYEQYFGPGTRLTVT.

As DNA, the CDR3 is TGTGCCTGGAGCCTCCCTCCCCAGACCCAGTACTTC. Its translation is CAWSLPPQTQYF. V and J are TRBV30 and TRBJ2-5, with D unclear. The V gene lost 3 bases and the J gene lost 6 bases, with 11 bases spanning the gap. Germline V lookup: CDR1 GTSNPN, CDR2 SVGIG (reference sequence). The CDR3 consists of 12 residues.

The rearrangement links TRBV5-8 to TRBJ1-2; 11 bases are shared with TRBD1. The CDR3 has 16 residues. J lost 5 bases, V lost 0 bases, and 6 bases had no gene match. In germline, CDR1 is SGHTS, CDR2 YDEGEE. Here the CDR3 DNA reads TGTGCCAGCAGCTTGGGGACAGGGGGCGCTGGGTATGGCTACACCTTC. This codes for CASSLGTGGAGYGYTF.

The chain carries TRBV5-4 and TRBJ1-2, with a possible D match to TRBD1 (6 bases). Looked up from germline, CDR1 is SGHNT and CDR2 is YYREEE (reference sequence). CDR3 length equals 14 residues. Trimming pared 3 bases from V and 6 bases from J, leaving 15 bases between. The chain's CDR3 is CASSSKQGGDGYTF. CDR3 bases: TGTGCCAGCAGCTCTAAACAGGGAGGAGATGGCTACACCTTC.

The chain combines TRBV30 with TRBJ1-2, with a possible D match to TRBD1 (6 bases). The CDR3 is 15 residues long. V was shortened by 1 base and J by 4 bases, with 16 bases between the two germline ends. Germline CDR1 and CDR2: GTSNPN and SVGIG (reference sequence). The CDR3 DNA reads TGTGCCTGGAGTGCGGGGACAAGGCGGATCTATGGCTACACCTTC. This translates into CAWSAGTRRIYGYTF.

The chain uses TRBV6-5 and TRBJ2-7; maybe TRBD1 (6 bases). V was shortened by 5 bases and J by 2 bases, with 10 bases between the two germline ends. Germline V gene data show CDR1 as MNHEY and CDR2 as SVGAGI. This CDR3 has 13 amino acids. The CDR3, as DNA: TGTGCCAGCAGTAAACAGGGAACCTACGAGCAGTACTTC. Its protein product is CASSKQGTYEQYF.

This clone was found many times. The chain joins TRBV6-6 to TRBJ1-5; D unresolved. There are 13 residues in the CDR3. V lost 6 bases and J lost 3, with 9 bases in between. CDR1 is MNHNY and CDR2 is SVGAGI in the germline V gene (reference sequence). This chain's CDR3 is CASRPATNQPQHF. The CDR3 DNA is TGTGCCAGCAGGCCGGCTACCAATCAGCCCCAGCATTTT.